This T cell receptor beta chain was documented in a study of control samples from healthy donors and cancer patients. This clone was counted once. The germline V and J ends were trimmed by 5 bases and 0 bases, with 6 bases remaining between them. Germline CDR1 reads SGHRS; CDR2 reads YFSETQ. This CDR3 has 12 amino acids. The data were produced by immunoSEQ multiplex PCR, yet TCRdb's version contains in-frame clones alone and is incomplete. The data hold tens of thousands of clones, with over 85% observed a single time. What was sequenced was PBMCs. The TCR sequence derives from a man between 40 and 49 years old with colorectal cancer. The genes are TRBV5-1 and TRBJ2-7, with TRBD1 as a possible D gene (5 bases). The CDR3 region has the DNA TGCGCCAGCAGTGACAGCTCCTACGAGCAGTACTTC. Amino acid sequence: CASSDSSYEQYF.